Sequencing of this T cell receptor beta chain was carried out in a study of blood T cell repertoires in COVID-19. The germline V gene encodes CDR1 SQVTM and CDR2 ANQGSEA. J lost 6 bases, V lost 4 bases, and 14 bases had no gene match. The CDR3 loop spans 16 amino acids. TCRdb's table, derived via immunoSEQ multiplex PCR, lists solely in-frame clones and lacks some. There are fewer than 100,000 clones in the sample; approximately 89% occur only once, and approximately 7% lies in the top ten. This sequence was found in a human donor with acute or convalescent COVID-19. The donor label of this sample is uncertain. Input material: peripheral blood. The chain couples TRBV29-1 to TRBJ2-1; 8 nucleotides match TRBD2. The CDR3, as DNA: TGCAGCGTTGGTACCAGGGGCCAGGCGGGGGGCAATGAGCAGTTCTTC. It is translated as CSVGTRGQAGGNEQFF.